The 10 T cell receptor beta chains in this list originate from one sample, sequenced in a study of blood T cell repertoires in COVID-19. Only in-frame clones appear in the TCRdb table, and some are missing; sequencing was by immunoSEQ multiplex PCR. The repertoire consists of a few hundred thousand clones, with roughly 84% occurring once and the leading ten covering 4% to 6%. Sequenced input: peripheral blood. These receptor sequences come from a woman aged 55-70 years who had recovered from COVID-19.

This clone appeared many times. The V and J genes are TRBV24-1 and TRBJ2-1; 9 nucleotides match TRBD2. Losses at the gene ends were 4 bases for V and 5 bases for J; bases not matched to a gene: 8. CDR1 and CDR2 (germline): KGHDR, SFDVKD. The CDR3 runs to 16 residues. CDR3 region: CATSETTSGRDNEQFF. CDR3 DNA sequence: TGTGCCACCAGTGAGACTACTAGCGGGCGGGACAATGAGCAGTTCTTC.

The chain couples TRBV6-6 to TRBJ1-2, with D possibly TRBD1 on 6 matching bases. The CDR3 extends over 15 amino acids. CDR1 and CDR2 (germline): MNHNY, SVGAGI (reference sequence). The V gene lost 2 bases and the J gene lost 3 bases, with 13 bases spanning the gap. In nucleotides, the CDR3 is TGTGCCAGCAGTTACAGCAGGGGCATAGACTATGGCTACACCTTC. This gives the protein CASSYSRGIDYGYTF.

This sequence joins TRBV2 and TRBJ2-5, with TRBD2 as a possible D gene (7 bases). Germline loops: CDR1 SNHLY, CDR2 FYNNEI. V lost 4 bases and J 1 base, leaving 13 bases between the germline ends. This CDR3 has 15 amino acids. Here the CDR3 reads CASSVGGAPQETQYF. The CDR3 bases are TGTGCCAGCAGTGTGGGGGGGGCGCCCCAAGAGACCCAGTACTTC.

This chain uses TRBV30 with TRBJ1-2; D is uncertain. In germline, CDR1 is GTSNPN, CDR2 SVGIG (reference sequence). V gave up 5 bases and J gave up 5 bases, with 15 bases separating them. The CDR3 is 13 residues long. CDR3 DNA sequence: TGTGCCTGGGCCCTTGGAGCAACTTATGGCTACACCTTC. Translation gives CAWALGATYGYTF.

In this sample, this clone turned up once. This chain joins TRBV3-1 (or the pseudogene TRBV3-2) and TRBJ1-5; TRBD1 agrees at 7 bases. This CDR3 region has 14 residues. The germline CDR1 and CDR2 sequences are LGHDT and YNNKEL (reference sequence). The V gene end was trimmed by 4 bases and the J gene end by 4 bases; junction bases not matched to a gene: 4. The CDR3 region has the DNA TGTGCCAGCAGCCTACAGGGGTTTAATCAGCCCCAGCATTTT. Its translation is CASSLQGFNQPQHF.

There are a few counts of this clone. The chain uses TRBV4-1 and TRBJ1-1; the D gene is possibly TRBD1 (5 bases). V was trimmed by 2 bases and J by 3 bases, leaving 13 bases between them. CDR1 is MGHRA and CDR2 is YSYEKL in the germline V gene. This CDR3 is 15 amino acids long. CDR3: CASSQYSGGDTEAFF. As DNA, the CDR3 is TGCGCCAGCAGCCAATATTCCGGAGGGGACACTGAAGCTTTCTTT.

The chain joins TRBV2 to TRBJ2-7; 15 positions match TRBD2. Unmatched junction bases numbered 6, after V lost 5 bases and J lost 4 bases. This CDR3 region has 16 residues. CDR1 SNHLY and CDR2 FYNNEI come from the germline V gene. CDR3 nucleotides: TGTGCCAGCAGTCTTGGACTAGCGGGGGGGCGGTACGAGCAGTACTTC. This codes for CASSLGLAGGRYEQYF.

The chain links TRBV18 to TRBJ1-2; 9 bases are a match to TRBD1. The junction had 4 bases not matched to a gene; V was cut back by 3 bases and J by 8 bases. The CDR3 is 13 amino acids. Germline CDR1 and CDR2: KGHSH and LQKENI. The CDR3 loop is CASSPRTGEGYTF. In DNA form, the CDR3 reads TGTGCCAGCTCACCCAGGACAGGGGAAGGCTACACCTTC.

This clone occurred once. The chain is built from TRBV11-2 and TRBJ1-1; TRBD1 agrees at 7 bases. V lost 5 bases to trimming and J lost 6 bases; unmatched junction nucleotides: 9. CDR1 SGHAT and CDR2 FQNNGV come from the germline V gene. This CDR3 comprises 14 residues. CDR3 loop: CASSVDRVKPEAFF. The CDR3 DNA reads TGTGCCAGCAGCGTTGACAGGGTCAAGCCTGAAGCTTTCTTT.

The chain has TRBV11-2 and TRBJ1-5, with D unclear. The CDR3 is 14 residues long. V was cut by 5 bases and J by 0 bases, with 8 bases left in between. Germline CDR1 reads SGHAT; CDR2 reads FQNNGV. CDR3 sequence (DNA): TGTGCCAGCAGCGTACAGAATAGCAATCAGCCCCAGCATTTT. It encodes CASSVQNSNQPQHF.